These T cell receptor beta chains were read from a single sample in a study of shared clonotypes between healthy human individuals. Using immunoSEQ multiplex PCR, the repertoire was profiled, and TCRdb retains in-frame clones only, with some absent. The sample includes about 1,800,000 clones, about 95% seen only once; the top ten take under 1.5%. What was sequenced was naive CD8+ T cells sorted from blood. The receptors stem from a man in his late teens or twenties in good health. Each CDR3 is given with its conserved first and last residue. D genes are given only for firm matches. Clone size is not always given. Where it is, it says once, few, many or a class for expanded clones.

D | size | J | length | V | CDR3 | DNA
. | once | TRBJ2-2 | 17 | TRBV4-2 | CASSQDRTMENTGELFF | TGTGCCAGCAGCCAAGATAGGACTATGGAAAACACCGGGGAGCTGTTTTTT
TRBD1 | . | TRBJ2-7 | 15 | TRBV5-1 | CASPVPRQGIYEQYF | TGCGCCAGCCCGGTCCCGCGACAGGGTATCTACGAGCAGTACTTC
. | . | TRBJ2-7 | 13 | TRBV5-8 | CASSLGGGYEQYF | TGTGCCAGCAGCTTGGGAGGAGGGTACGAGCAGTACTTC
. | once | TRBJ1-2 | 11 | TRBV28 | CVRPREHGYTF | TGTGTCCGCCCCAGGGAACATGGCTACACCTTC
. | . | TRBJ2-7 | 12 | TRBV6-6 | CASSYATSEQYF | TGTGCCAGCAGTTACGCGACGTCAGAGCAGTACTTC
. | . | TRBJ1-3 | 17 | TRBV27 | CASSPVWGPFSGNTIYF | TGTGCCAGCAGTCCGGTTTGGGGCCCTTTCTCTGGAAACACCATATATTTT
TRBD2 | . | TRBJ2-3 | 15 | TRBV27 | CASSHFTSGKNTQYF | TGTGCCAGCAGTCACTTTACTAGCGGGAAAAATACGCAGTATTTT
. | . | TRBJ1-1 | 16 | TRBV6-1 | CASSEEPQVMNTEAFF | TGTGCCAGCAGTGAAGAACCGCAGGTTATGAACACTGAAGCTTTCTTT
TRBD1 | . | TRBJ2-4 | 16 | TRBV19 | CASSIGVGQGADIQYF | TGTGCCAGTAGTATAGGAGTAGGGCAGGGGGCCGACATTCAGTACTTC
TRBD1 | . | TRBJ1-5 | 16 | TRBV19 | CASTLDREGFNQPQHF | TGTGCCAGTACCTTGGACAGGGAAGGATTCAATCAGCCCCAGCATTTT
. | . | TRBJ2-7 | 13 | TRBV15 | CATSRDSASEQYF | TGTGCCACCAGCAGAGATAGCGCCTCCGAGCAGTACTTC
. | . | TRBJ1-6 | 14 | TRBV27 | CASSLGLPNSPLHF | TGTGCCAGCAGTCTGGGGCTACCAAATTCACCCCTCCACTTT
. | once | TRBJ1-5 | 13 | TRBV30 | CAWSEGTTQPQHF | TGTGCCTGGAGTGAGGGGACCACTCAGCCCCAGCATTTT
. | few | TRBJ1-2 | 13 | TRBV7-9 | CASSADRKGGYTF | TGTGCCAGCAGTGCTGACCGCAAGGGAGGCTACACCTTC
. | . | TRBJ2-2 | 14 | TRBV5-1 | CASSLDANTGELFF | TGCGCCAGCAGCCTGGATGCGAACACCGGGGAGCTGTTTTTT
. | . | TRBJ2-1 | 13 | TRBV5-4 | CALGTGAGNEQFF | TGTGCGCTGGGGACGGGAGCGGGTAATGAGCAGTTCTTC
. | . | TRBJ1-2 | 13 | TRBV7-2 | CASSFLQTYGYTF | TGTGCCAGCAGCTTTTTACAGACCTATGGCTACACCTTC
. | . | TRBJ2-7 | 13 | TRBV10-2 | CASGGQESYEQYF | TGCGCCAGCGGAGGCCAGGAGTCCTACGAGCAGTACTTC
. | . | TRBJ1-6 | 17 | TRBV28 | CASSFLTVHSYNSPLHF | TGTGCCAGCAGTTTCCTGACAGTACACTCCTATAATTCACCCCTCCACTTT
TRBD1 | once | TRBJ2-3 | 15 | TRBV10-3 | CAISEGQGRGDTQYF | TGTGCCATCAGTGAAGGACAGGGTAGGGGGGATACGCAGTATTTT
. | . | TRBJ2-1 | 15 | TRBV27 | CASSLNGAAYNEQFF | TGTGCCAGCAGTTTGAATGGGGCGGCCTACAATGAGCAGTTCTTC
. | . | TRBJ2-2 | 14 | TRBV6-5 | CASSYSEGTGELFF | TGTGCCAGCAGTTACTCGGAAGGAACCGGGGAGCTGTTTTTT
. | . | TRBJ2-5 | 13 | TRBV30 | CAWSIGAGETQYF | TGTGCCTGGAGTATAGGGGCGGGAGAGACCCAGTACTTC
. | . | TRBJ1-5 | 15 | TRBV4-1 | CASSQEMQGGQPQHF | TGCGCCAGCAGCCAAGAGATGCAGGGAGGGCAGCCCCAGCATTTT
TRBD1 | . | TRBJ2-7 | 16 | TRBV10-1 | CASSGSPGQGKNEQYF | TGCGCCAGCAGTGGGAGCCCGGGACAGGGAAAAAACGAGCAGTACTTC
. | . | TRBJ2-7 | 17 | TRBV12-5 | CASGLVEGGHYSYEQYF | TGTGCTAGTGGTTTGGTAGAGGGGGGACACTACTCCTACGAGCAGTACTTC
TRBD1 | . | TRBJ1-4 | 15 | TRBV6-1 | CASREPGQRNEKLFF | TGTGCCAGCAGGGAACCGGGACAGCGTAATGAAAAACTGTTTTTT
TRBD1 | . | TRBJ1-1 | 14 | TRBV2 | CASTGTGPNTEAFF | TGTGCCAGCACTGGGACAGGGCCGAACACTGAAGCTTTCTTT
. | . | TRBJ2-1 | 13 | TRBV13 | CASRFRGHNEQFF | TGTGCCAGCAGATTCCGGGGCCACAATGAGCAGTTCTTC
. | . | TRBJ2-5 | 15 | TRBV6-1 | CASSEGGGPRETQYF | TGTGCCAGCAGCGAAGGGGGGGGGCCCAGGGAGACCCAGTACTTC
TRBD1 | . | TRBJ1-3 | 13 | TRBV13 | CASSLNRGGTIYF | TGTGCCAGCAGCTTAAACAGGGGCGGCACCATATATTTT
. | . | TRBJ2-3 | 15 | TRBV9 | CASSVMGASTDTQYF | TGTGCCAGCAGCGTGATGGGAGCTAGCACAGATACGCAGTATTTT
. | . | TRBJ1-5 | 13 | TRBV4-1 | CASSYGLNQPQHF | TGCGCCAGCAGCTACGGACTTAATCAGCCCCAGCATTTT
. | . | TRBJ1-6 | 16 | TRBV10-2 | CASSEWASSYNSPLHF | TGCGCCAGCAGTGAGTGGGCGAGCTCCTATAATTCACCCCTCCACTTT
. | . | TRBJ2-7 | 14 | TRBV5-8 | CASSLVPGKYEQYF | TGTGCCAGCAGCTTGGTCCCAGGAAAGTACGAGCAGTACTTC
. | . | TRBJ2-7 | 15 | TRBV15 | CATSRGTSSGHEQYF | TGTGCCACCAGCAGAGGTACTAGCTCGGGCCACGAGCAGTACTTC
. | once | TRBJ2-7 | 14 | TRBV15 | CATSRVEARYEQYF | TGTGCCACCAGCAGAGTCGAAGCCCGCTACGAGCAGTACTTC
. | . | TRBJ2-2 | 13 | TRBV29-1 | CSVEAVNTGELFF | TGCAGCGTTGAGGCAGTAAACACCGGGGAGCTGTTTTTT
. | . | TRBJ2-5 | 14 | TRBV19 | CASSITGLEETQYF | TGTGCCAGTAGTATTACAGGGTTGGAGGAGACCCAGTACTTC
. | . | TRBJ1-1 | 16 | TRBV7-2 | CASSLVVRGSNTEAFF | TGTGCCAGCAGCTTAGTAGTCAGGGGCTCGAACACTGAAGCTTTCTTT
. | . | TRBJ1-3 | 15 | TRBV30 | CAWSVLGLSGNTIYF | TGTGCCTGGAGTGTGCTCGGCCTCTCTGGAAACACCATATATTTT
TRBD2 | . | TRBJ2-3 | 17 | TRBV15 | CATSIPPGLAGEDTQYF | TGTGCCACCAGCATACCGCCGGGACTAGCGGGGGAGGATACGCAGTATTTT